These 12 T cell receptor beta chains share one sample of origin, sequenced in a study of breast tumors, draining lymph nodes, adjacent tissues. TCRdb re-analysed the multiplex PCR reads in MiXCR, keeping a single row per CDR3 protein. Of about 200,000 distinct CDR3 sequences listed, roughly 29% are singletons. The lymph nodes were axillary draining lymph nodes from breast cancer patients. Sequencing was performed on axillary lymph node tissue. The source of these receptors is a female donor with breast cancer. Some clones in this sample may be carry-over from other donors' samples.

At least ten counts were recorded for this clonotype. V and J are TRBV2 and TRBJ1-4, with D unclear. V lost 6 bases to trimming and J lost 7 bases, with 9 bases between them. From germline, CDR1 is SNHLY and CDR2 FYNNEI. This CDR3 contains 12 residues. CDR3: CASRGDTEKLFF. CDR3 DNA: TGTGCCAGCAGGGGTGACACTGAAAAACTGTTTTTT.

Many counts were recorded for this clonotype. V usage is TRBV30 and J usage is TRBJ1-5; D not certain. Germline CDR1 is GTSNPN and CDR2 is SVGIG (reference sequence). The CDR3 is 13 amino acids. V lost 1 base and J 5 bases, leaving 9 bases between the germline ends. The CDR3 DNA follows: TGTGCCTGGAGTGGCGGGATATATCAGCCCCAGCATTTT. Translation gives CAWSGGIYQPQHF.

This clonotype was seen more than once but under ten times. This clone may be a read error of a much larger clone one base away. This chain links TRBV20-1 with TRBJ2-7; 11 positions match TRBD2. J gave up 6 bases and V 3 bases, and 7 bases lay outside the gene matches. Germline assignment: CDR1 DFQATT and CDR2 SNEGSKA (reference sequence). The CDR3 consists of 14 residues. CDR3 nucleotides: TGCAGTGCTAGGGCTAGCGGGGGGCCCTCCGAGCAGTACTTC. Protein product: CSARASGGPSEQYF.

Notes on this clonotype: This sequence may be a read error, since a much larger clone differs from it by one base. The chain recombines TRBV11-3 with TRBJ2-1, with 11 bases identical to TRBD2. V dropped 4 bases and J dropped 9; count of bases not matched to a gene: 11. CDR3 length: 16 amino acids. Germline values: CDR1 SGHNT, CDR2 YENEEA. The CDR3 region has the DNA TGTGCCAGCAGCTCGGGACTAGCGGCAGGCCGGGGTGAGCAGTTCTTC. Its translation: CASSSGLAAGRGEQFF.

In its sample, this clonotype was seen many times. The J gene is TRBJ2-3, the V gene TRBV30, with TRBD1 as a possible D gene (6 bases). Germline assignment: CDR1 GTSNPN and CDR2 SVGIG (reference sequence). The CDR3 has 14 amino acids. Trimming shortened V by 4 bases and J by 1 base, and 12 bases separated the two germline ends. CDR3 sequence: CAWNTGLGTDTQYF. CDR3 DNA sequence: TGTGCCTGGAACACAGGGTTGGGCACAGATACGCAGTATTTT. The whole variable domain, remainder taken from reference TRBV30 and TRBJ2-3, is SQTIHQWPATLVQPVGSPLSLECTVEGTSNPNLYWYRQAAGRGLQLLFYSVGIGQISSEVPQNLSASRPQDRQFILSSKKLLLSDSGFYLCAWNTGLGTDTQYFGPGTRLTVL.

The chain links TRBV20-1 to TRBJ1-6; TRBD1 aligns across 9 bases. The germline gives CDR1 DFQATT, CDR2 SNEGSKA (reference sequence). The V segment lost 5 bases and the J segment 9 bases; nucleotides outside the gene matches: 11. The CDR3 spans 15 residues. This CDR3 reads CSAEDRGTRPSPLHF. CDR3 bases: TGCAGTGCTGAGGACAGGGGAACTAGGCCTTCACCCCTCCACTTT.

This clonotype was found many times. The chain combines TRBV29-1 with TRBJ2-7, with 8 bases matching TRBD1. Trimming cost V 5 bases and J 6 bases; bases outside gene matches: 9. The CDR3 contains 13 residues. Germline lookup yields CDR1 SQVTM and CDR2 ANQGSEA. The chain's CDR3 is CSVRAGGSLEQYF. As DNA, the CDR3 is TGCAGCGTTAGGGCAGGGGGCTCCCTCGAGCAGTACTTC.

There are many counts of this clonotype. This sequence joins TRBV20-1 and TRBJ2-1; the D is unclear. Germline V CDR1 and CDR2: DFQATT, SNEGSKA (reference sequence). CDR3 length: 14 residues. Trimming took 1 base from V and 6 from J, leaving 13 bases between them. The CDR3 here is CSARGPGWANEQFF. CDR3 nucleotide sequence: TGCAGTGCTAGAGGCCCTGGGTGGGCCAATGAGCAGTTCTTC.

With regard to this clonotype: A read error is possible here, since a much larger clone lies one base away. The chain recombines TRBV7-9 with TRBJ1-2; D is unresolved. Trimming removed 8 bases from V and 5 bases from J, with 12 bases in between. Germline CDR1 is SEHNR and CDR2 is FQNEAQ (reference sequence). The CDR3 covers 12 residues. CDR3 amino acids: CASGSRPYGYTF. CDR3 sequence (DNA): TGTGCCAGCGGTTCTCGACCTTATGGCTACACCTTC.

This clonotype was seen at least ten times. The J gene is TRBJ2-3, the V gene TRBV30, with D maybe TRBD2 (6 bases). V lost 4 bases to trimming and J lost 1 base, with 6 bases between them. The length of the CDR3 is 12 residues. CDR1 GTSNPN and CDR2 SVGIG come from the germline V gene (reference sequence). The CDR3 loop is CAWTSGTDTQYF. For the CDR3, the DNA is TGTGCCTGGACTAGCGGCACAGATACGCAGTATTTT.

This clonotype has a count of ten or more. The rearrangement uses TRBV9 and TRBJ1-2, with D unresolved. Trimming cost V 0 bases and J 4 bases, with 10 bases left between them. The CDR3 is 14 residues long. The germline CDR1 and CDR2 sequences are SGDLS and YYNGEE. This CDR3 is CASSVDLGTYGYTF. In DNA form, the CDR3 reads TGTGCCAGCAGCGTAGACCTTGGAACCTATGGCTACACCTTC. Full variable domain (remainder filled in from reference TRBV9 and TRBJ1-2): DSGVTQTPKHLITATGQRVTLRCSPRSGDLSVYWYQQSLDQGLQFLIQYYNGEERAKGNILERFSAQQFPDLHSELNLSSLELGDSALYFCASSVDLGTYGYTFGSGTRLTVV.

This clonotype was counted many times. The rearrangement joins TRBV4-3 to TRBJ2-7; D may be TRBD1 (7 bases). The length of the CDR3 is 15 residues. Germline V lookup: CDR1 LGHNA, CDR2 YSLEER. Trimming took off 1 base at V and 5 bases at J, with 15 bases between the two ends. CDR3 region: CASSQVYRGGDEQYF. The CDR3 nucleotides read TGCGCCAGCAGCCAAGTTTACAGGGGAGGAGACGAGCAGTACTTC.